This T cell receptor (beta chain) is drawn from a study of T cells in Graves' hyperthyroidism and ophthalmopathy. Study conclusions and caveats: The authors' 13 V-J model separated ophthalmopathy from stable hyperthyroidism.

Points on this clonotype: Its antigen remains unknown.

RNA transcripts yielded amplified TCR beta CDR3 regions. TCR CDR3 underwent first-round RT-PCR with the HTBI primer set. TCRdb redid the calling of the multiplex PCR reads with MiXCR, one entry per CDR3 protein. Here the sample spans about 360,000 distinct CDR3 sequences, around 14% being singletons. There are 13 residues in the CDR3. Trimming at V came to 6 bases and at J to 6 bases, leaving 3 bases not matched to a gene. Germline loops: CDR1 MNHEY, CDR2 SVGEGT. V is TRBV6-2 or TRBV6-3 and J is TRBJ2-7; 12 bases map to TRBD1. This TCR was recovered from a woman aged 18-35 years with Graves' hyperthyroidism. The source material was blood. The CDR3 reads CASRGQGAGEQYF. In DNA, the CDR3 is TGTGCCAGCAGGGGACAGGGGGCGGGCGAGCAGTACTTC.